This is a list of T cell receptor beta chains from one sample in a study of T cell responses to AZD1222 COVID-19 vaccine. Profiling relied on immunoSEQ multiplex PCR, and the TCRdb table lists in-frame clones only, not all of them. The sample has approximately 140,000 clones; 85% to 95% are singletons. The specimen was peripheral blood, collected on day 0 of AZD1222 vaccination. The receptor source for this set is an adult in good health. Each CDR3 is given with its conserved first and last residue. The order of the fields is J gene, clone size, D gene, V gene, CDR3 protein, CDR3 DNA. A D gene is named only where the DNA matches it firmly. Size is stated for part of the rows, as once, few or many counts, or as a class when the clone is expanded.

J gene: TRBJ2-1; clone size: .; D gene: TRBD2; V gene: TRBV18; CDR3 protein: CASSPPRLAGGDEQFF; CDR3 DNA: TGTGCCAGCTCACCCCCAAGACTAGCGGGGGGGGATGAGCAGTTCTTC
J gene: TRBJ1-1; clone size: .; D gene: .; V gene: TRBV9; CDR3 protein: CASSTGINTEAFF; CDR3 DNA: TGTGCCAGCAGTACAGGGATTAACACTGAAGCTTTCTTT
J gene: TRBJ1-1; clone size: .; D gene: .; V gene: TRBV7-2; CDR3 protein: CASGGQMNTEAFF; CDR3 DNA: TGTGCCAGCGGGGGGCAGATGAACACTGAAGCTTTCTTT
J gene: TRBJ1-1; clone size: .; D gene: TRBD1; V gene: TRBV6-5; CDR3 protein: CASSYVRTGQAFF; CDR3 DNA: TGTGCCAGCAGTTACGTTAGGACAGGACAAGCTTTCTTT
J gene: TRBJ2-1; clone size: .; D gene: .; V gene: TRBV18; CDR3 protein: CASSPPEEGYNGQFF; CDR3 DNA: TGTGCCAGCTCACCACCCGAGGAGGGCTACAATGGGCAGTTCTTC
J gene: TRBJ1-1; clone size: .; D gene: .; V gene: TRBV3-1/TRBV3-2; CDR3 protein: CASSQVGATNTEAFF; CDR3 DNA: TGTGCCAGCAGCCAAGTTGGGGCGACGAACACTGAAGCTTTCTTT
J gene: TRBJ1-1; clone size: .; D gene: TRBD1; V gene: TRBV18; CDR3 protein: CASSNHGVGGRGNTEAFF; CDR3 DNA: TGTGCCAGCTCGAACCACGGGGTAGGGGGCAGGGGTAACACTGAAGCTTTCTTT
J gene: TRBJ2-1; clone size: .; D gene: .; V gene: TRBV4-2; CDR3 protein: CASSQQLPGASSYNEQFF; CDR3 DNA: TGTGCCAGCAGCCAACAGCTCCCGGGGGCGAGCTCCTACAATGAGCAGTTCTTC
J gene: TRBJ1-1; clone size: .; D gene: .; V gene: TRBV5-4; CDR3 protein: CASNSGIRAFF; CDR3 DNA: TGTGCCAGCAACTCGGGGATTCGAGCTTTCTTT
J gene: TRBJ1-2; clone size: .; D gene: .; V gene: TRBV11-1; CDR3 protein: CASSTDMSYGYTF; CDR3 DNA: TGTGCCAGCAGCACGGACATGTCCTATGGCTACACCTTC
J gene: TRBJ1-1; clone size: .; D gene: TRBD1; V gene: TRBV9; CDR3 protein: CASSAHRDRGFAEAFF; CDR3 DNA: TGTGCCAGCAGCGCCCACCGGGACAGGGGGTTCGCTGAAGCTTTCTTT
J gene: TRBJ1-5; clone size: few; D gene: TRBD1; V gene: TRBV9; CDR3 protein: CASSGAGGNQPQHF; CDR3 DNA: TGTGCCAGCAGCGGGGCAGGGGGAAATCAGCCCCAGCATTTT
J gene: TRBJ2-5; clone size: .; D gene: .; V gene: TRBV25-1; CDR3 protein: CASSKSGQETQYF; CDR3 DNA: TGTGCCAGCAGTAAAAGCGGGCAAGAGACCCAGTACTTC
J gene: TRBJ2-3; clone size: .; D gene: .; V gene: TRBV5-1; CDR3 protein: CASSLGQSTDTQYF; CDR3 DNA: TGCGCCAGCAGCTTAGGACAGAGCACAGATACGCAGTATTTT
J gene: TRBJ1-5; clone size: .; D gene: .; V gene: TRBV6-1; CDR3 protein: CASSEIAGAGQPQHF; CDR3 DNA: TGTGCCAGCAGTGAAATAGCCGGGGCGGGCCAGCCCCAGCATTTT
J gene: TRBJ1-5; clone size: .; D gene: .; V gene: TRBV10-3; CDR3 protein: CAISEQGMDQPQHF; CDR3 DNA: TGTGCCATCAGTGAACAGGGAATGGACCAGCCCCAGCATTTT
J gene: TRBJ2-6; clone size: .; D gene: .; V gene: TRBV18; CDR3 protein: CASSPGGFEANVLTF; CDR3 DNA: TGTGCCAGCTCACCAGGGGGCTTTGAAGCCAACGTCCTGACTTTC
J gene: TRBJ2-5; clone size: .; D gene: .; V gene: TRBV7-8; CDR3 protein: CASSLYRRGVQETQYF; CDR3 DNA: TGTGCCAGCAGCTTATATAGGCGGGGAGTCCAAGAGACCCAGTACTTC
J gene: TRBJ1-2; clone size: .; D gene: .; V gene: TRBV2; CDR3 protein: CASRPTASNYGYTF; CDR3 DNA: TGTGCCAGCAGACCGACAGCTTCTAACTATGGCTACACCTTC
J gene: TRBJ2-2; clone size: .; D gene: .; V gene: TRBV13; CDR3 protein: CASSFGGFTGELFF; CDR3 DNA: TGTGCCAGCAGCTTTGGAGGCTTCACCGGGGAGCTGTTTTTT
J gene: TRBJ1-1; clone size: .; D gene: TRBD1; V gene: TRBV6-6; CDR3 protein: CASRVGQGVVNTEAFF; CDR3 DNA: TGTGCCAGCAGGGTTGGACAGGGGGTTGTGAACACTGAAGCTTTCTTT
J gene: TRBJ1-6; clone size: few; D gene: .; V gene: TRBV6-5; CDR3 protein: CASSIGRHNSPLHF; CDR3 DNA: TGTGCCAGCAGCATAGGGAGGCACAATTCACCCCTCCACTTT
J gene: TRBJ1-5; clone size: .; D gene: .; V gene: TRBV19; CDR3 protein: CASSISWSVDQPQHF; CDR3 DNA: TGTGCCAGTAGTATCTCCTGGTCAGTGGATCAGCCCCAGCATTTT
J gene: TRBJ1-2; clone size: .; D gene: TRBD1; V gene: TRBV2; CDR3 protein: CASIQETGMKGYTF; CDR3 DNA: TGTGCCAGCATCCAAGAGACAGGGATGAAAGGCTACACCTTC
J gene: TRBJ1-1; clone size: .; D gene: .; V gene: TRBV15; CDR3 protein: CATSRDGVNTEAFF; CDR3 DNA: TGTGCCACCAGCAGAGATGGCGTGAACACTGAAGCTTTCTTT
J gene: TRBJ2-2; clone size: .; D gene: .; V gene: TRBV12-3/TRBV12-4; CDR3 protein: CASSFVDTGELFF; CDR3 DNA: TGTGCCAGCAGTTTCGTGGACACCGGGGAGCTGTTTTTT
J gene: TRBJ1-3; clone size: .; D gene: .; V gene: TRBV6-5; CDR3 protein: CASSTDPGSGNTIYF; CDR3 DNA: TGTGCCAGCAGTACGGACCCAGGCTCTGGAAACACCATATATTTT
J gene: TRBJ1-6; clone size: .; D gene: .; V gene: TRBV7-3; CDR3 protein: CASSFNQNSPLHF; CDR3 DNA: TGTGCCAGCAGCTTCAATCAGAATTCACCCCTCCACTTT
J gene: TRBJ1-4; clone size: .; D gene: .; V gene: TRBV24-1; CDR3 protein: CATSDSAEGLPF; CDR3 DNA: TGTGCCACCAGTGATTCGGCAGAGGGGCTTCCTTTT
J gene: TRBJ2-7; clone size: .; D gene: .; V gene: TRBV5-1; CDR3 protein: CASSFWGRGSSYEQYF; CDR3 DNA: TGCGCCAGCAGCTTTTGGGGCAGAGGGAGCTCCTACGAGCAGTACTTC
J gene: TRBJ2-7; clone size: once; D gene: .; V gene: TRBV5-4; CDR3 protein: CASSPGAEGEQYF; CDR3 DNA: TGTGCCAGCAGCCCGGGAGCCGAGGGCGAGCAGTACTTC
J gene: TRBJ2-1; clone size: .; D gene: .; V gene: TRBV7-9; CDR3 protein: CASSLSSLSSYNEQFF; CDR3 DNA: TGTGCCAGCAGCTTAAGTTCCCTGAGCTCCTACAATGAGCAGTTCTTC
J gene: TRBJ1-1; clone size: .; D gene: TRBD1; V gene: TRBV2; CDR3 protein: CASSFGTGNTEAFF; CDR3 DNA: TGTGCCAGCAGCTTCGGGACAGGGAACACTGAAGCTTTCTTT
J gene: TRBJ2-7; clone size: .; D gene: TRBD2; V gene: TRBV30; CDR3 protein: CAWPTSERSYEQYF; CDR3 DNA: TGTGCCTGGCCTACTAGCGAACGCTCCTACGAGCAGTACTTC
J gene: TRBJ1-1; clone size: .; D gene: .; V gene: TRBV7-9; CDR3 protein: CASSSQGWAEAFF; CDR3 DNA: TGTGCCAGCAGCTCACAGGGTTGGGCTGAAGCTTTCTTT
J gene: TRBJ1-4; clone size: .; D gene: TRBD1; V gene: TRBV7-9; CDR3 protein: CASSPRTGRDEKLFF; CDR3 DNA: TGTGCCAGCAGCCCCCGGACAGGGAGGGATGAAAAACTGTTTTTT
J gene: TRBJ1-3; clone size: .; D gene: .; V gene: TRBV7-3; CDR3 protein: CASSLEGMPGNTIYF; CDR3 DNA: TGTGCCAGCAGCTTGGAGGGGATGCCTGGAAACACCATATATTTT
J gene: TRBJ2-1; clone size: .; D gene: TRBD1; V gene: TRBV30; CDR3 protein: CAQRQGASYNEQFF; CDR3 DNA: TGTGCCCAAAGACAGGGGGCTTCCTACAATGAGCAGTTCTTC
J gene: TRBJ1-4; clone size: .; D gene: .; V gene: TRBV15; CDR3 protein: CATALFWGRNEKLFF; CDR3 DNA: TGTGCCACCGCCCTTTTTTGGGGCAGGAATGAAAAACTGTTTTTT
J gene: TRBJ2-7; clone size: .; D gene: TRBD2; V gene: TRBV29-1; CDR3 protein: CSVATAGTSYEQYF; CDR3 DNA: TGCAGCGTAGCCACAGCGGGGACTTCCTACGAGCAGTACTTC
J gene: TRBJ2-2; clone size: .; D gene: TRBD1; V gene: TRBV4-2; CDR3 protein: CASSQDSEIWGQEYTGELFF; CDR3 DNA: TGTGCCAGCAGCCAAGATTCGGAGATATGGGGACAGGAGTACACCGGGGAGCTGTTTTTT
J gene: TRBJ1-1; clone size: once; D gene: TRBD1; V gene: TRBV18; CDR3 protein: CASSRDRGPSQMNTEAFF; CDR3 DNA: TGTGCCAGCTCACGGGACAGGGGGCCAAGTCAGATGAACACTGAAGCTTTCTTT
J gene: TRBJ2-1; clone size: .; D gene: TRBD2; V gene: TRBV14; CDR3 protein: CASSTRTSGYNEQFF; CDR3 DNA: TGTGCCAGCAGCACCCGGACTAGCGGATACAATGAGCAGTTCTTC
J gene: TRBJ1-2; clone size: .; D gene: .; V gene: TRBV12-3/TRBV12-4; CDR3 protein: CASSFLVGDGYTF; CDR3 DNA: TGTGCCAGCAGTTTCTTGGTAGGGGATGGCTACACCTTC
J gene: TRBJ1-1; clone size: .; D gene: TRBD1; V gene: TRBV10-1; CDR3 protein: CASSPTGGRTEAFF; CDR3 DNA: TGCGCCAGCAGTCCAACAGGGGGCCGGACTGAAGCTTTCTTT
J gene: TRBJ1-2; clone size: .; D gene: .; V gene: TRBV12-3/TRBV12-4; CDR3 protein: CASSLTGPGYTF; CDR3 DNA: TGTGCCAGCAGTTTAACCGGACCTGGCTACACCTTC
J gene: TRBJ2-7; clone size: .; D gene: .; V gene: TRBV30; CDR3 protein: CAWSVSRTYEQYF; CDR3 DNA: TGTGCCTGGAGTGTAAGCAGAACCTACGAGCAGTACTTC
J gene: TRBJ1-2; clone size: .; D gene: .; V gene: TRBV6-5; CDR3 protein: CACWGDGYTF; CDR3 DNA: TGTGCCTGCTGGGGGGATGGCTACACCTTC
J gene: TRBJ1-2; clone size: .; D gene: .; V gene: TRBV25-1; CDR3 protein: CASSDRGNLGYTF; CDR3 DNA: TGTGCCAGCAGTGATAGAGGGAACCTAGGCTACACCTTC
J gene: TRBJ2-2; clone size: .; D gene: TRBD2; V gene: TRBV11-3; CDR3 protein: CASSSSGSGANTGELFF; CDR3 DNA: TGTGCCAGCAGCTCCTCGGGTAGCGGGGCGAACACCGGGGAGCTGTTTTTT
J gene: TRBJ1-3; clone size: .; D gene: .; V gene: TRBV7-6; CDR3 protein: CASSPVGAGNTIYF; CDR3 DNA: TGTGCCAGCAGCCCTGTAGGCGCTGGAAACACCATATATTTT
J gene: TRBJ1-6; clone size: .; D gene: .; V gene: TRBV5-4; CDR3 protein: CASSLGSQGSNSPLHF; CDR3 DNA: TGTGCCAGCAGCTTGGGATCCCAGGGGAGCAATTCACCCCTCCACTTT
J gene: TRBJ2-7; clone size: .; D gene: .; V gene: TRBV6-5; CDR3 protein: CASSYGRAYEQYF; CDR3 DNA: TGTGCCAGCAGTTACGGGCGGGCCTACGAGCAGTACTTC
J gene: TRBJ1-1; clone size: few; D gene: TRBD1; V gene: TRBV7-8; CDR3 protein: CASSLTVGQALNAFF; CDR3 DNA: TGTGCCAGCAGCCTTACGGTGGGACAGGCACTGAACGCTTTCTTT
J gene: TRBJ2-3; clone size: few; D gene: .; V gene: TRBV10-3; CDR3 protein: CAISESGHGTDTQYF; CDR3 DNA: TGTGCCATCAGTGAGTCGGGACACGGCACAGATACGCAGTATTTT
J gene: TRBJ1-2; clone size: .; D gene: .; V gene: TRBV5-6; CDR3 protein: CASSLNQGNYGYTF; CDR3 DNA: TGTGCCAGCAGCTTGAACCAGGGTAACTATGGCTACACCTTC